A selection of T cell receptor beta chains follows, all from one sample in a study of blood T cell repertoires in COVID-19. Repertoires were generated with immunoSEQ multiplex PCR, while TCRdb's copy carries only in-frame clones and drops some. The sample consists of fewer than 200,000 clones, approximately 80% of them appearing once. Sequencing was carried out using peripheral blood. These receptors all stem from a human donor in a cohort sampled during active COVID-19. Both conserved end residues are part of each CDR3. A D gene is named only where the DNA matches it firmly. Size tells how often a clone was seen (once, few, many) or the class of an expanded clone, and some rows leave it out.

J gene: TRBJ1-2; D gene: NA; V gene: TRBV5-1; clone size: NA; CDR3 DNA: TGCGCCAGCAGCTTGGGGGGCTCCGAGAACTATGGCTACACCTTC; CDR3 protein: CASSLGGSENYGYTF
J gene: TRBJ1-2; D gene: NA; V gene: TRBV5-4; clone size: NA; CDR3 DNA: TGTGCCAGCAGCTTGCGGGAGGGCGGTAACTATGGCTACACCTTC; CDR3 protein: CASSLREGGNYGYTF
J gene: TRBJ1-2; D gene: NA; V gene: TRBV19; clone size: once; CDR3 DNA: TGTGCCACTAAGGCAGGGTTTGGCTATGGCTACACCTTC; CDR3 protein: CATKAGFGYGYTF
J gene: TRBJ2-1; D gene: NA; V gene: TRBV2; clone size: NA; CDR3 DNA: TGTGCCAGCTATCCGGAGGGGCAGCAGTTCTTC; CDR3 protein: CASYPEGQQFF
J gene: TRBJ1-6; D gene: NA; V gene: TRBV6-5; clone size: NA; CDR3 DNA: TGTGCCAGCAGAGGGGGACGGTCACCCCTCCACTTT; CDR3 protein: CASRGGRSPLHF
J gene: TRBJ1-4; D gene: NA; V gene: TRBV3-1/TRBV3-2; clone size: NA; CDR3 DNA: TGTGCCAGCAGCCAATCAAATGAAAAACTGTTTTTT; CDR3 protein: CASSQSNEKLFF
J gene: TRBJ1-1; D gene: NA; V gene: TRBV25-1; clone size: NA; CDR3 DNA: TGTGCCAGCAGTGGTTACAGGGTGGACACTGAAGCTTTCTTT; CDR3 protein: CASSGYRVDTEAFF
J gene: TRBJ2-7; D gene: TRBD1; V gene: TRBV30; clone size: once; CDR3 DNA: TGTGCCTGGAGACCTTGGACAGGGTCAGCCTACGAGCAGTACTTC; CDR3 protein: CAWRPWTGSAYEQYF
J gene: TRBJ1-1; D gene: NA; V gene: TRBV19; clone size: NA; CDR3 DNA: TGTGCCAGCACGCTAGGGACCTTAATCGCGGGGAATGAAGCTTTCTTT; CDR3 protein: CASTLGTLIAGNEAFF
J gene: TRBJ2-5; D gene: TRBD2; V gene: TRBV30; clone size: NA; CDR3 DNA: TGTGCCTGCTCTAGCGGGGCAAAAGAGACCCAGTACTTC; CDR3 protein: CACSSGAKETQYF
J gene: TRBJ1-1; D gene: TRBD1; V gene: TRBV7-8; clone size: few; CDR3 DNA: TGTGCCAGCAGCTTAGCGCGGACAGGGAACACTGAAGCTTTCTTT; CDR3 protein: CASSLARTGNTEAFF
J gene: TRBJ2-3; D gene: TRBD2; V gene: TRBV5-4; clone size: NA; CDR3 DNA: TGTGCCAGCAGCTTGGGACTAGCGGGGGGGCGCGATACGCAGTATTTT; CDR3 protein: CASSLGLAGGRDTQYF
J gene: TRBJ2-2; D gene: TRBD1; V gene: TRBV5-1; clone size: NA; CDR3 DNA: TGCGCCAGCAGGGGACAGGGGGCCGGGGAGCTGTTTTTT; CDR3 protein: CASRGQGAGELFF
J gene: TRBJ1-1; D gene: NA; V gene: TRBV19; clone size: NA; CDR3 DNA: TGTGCCAGTAGTCCCTGGGACACCCAGATTGGCGTGCTCTTT; CDR3 protein: CASSPWDTQIGVLF
J gene: TRBJ1-1; D gene: NA; V gene: TRBV20-1; clone size: once; CDR3 DNA: TGCAGTGCGAGGGGGAGTGAAGCTTTCTTT; CDR3 protein: CSARGSEAFF